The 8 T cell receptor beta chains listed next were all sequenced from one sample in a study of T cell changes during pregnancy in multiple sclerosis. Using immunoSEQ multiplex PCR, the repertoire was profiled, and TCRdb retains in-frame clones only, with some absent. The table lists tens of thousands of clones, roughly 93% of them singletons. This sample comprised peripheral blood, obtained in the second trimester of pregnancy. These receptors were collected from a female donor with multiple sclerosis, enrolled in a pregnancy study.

CDR3 sequence: CSVETGANNQPQHF. The CDR3 bases are TGCAGCGTTGAGACAGGGGCGAACAATCAGCCCCAGCATTTT. The V gene is TRBV29-1, the J gene TRBJ1-5, with TRBD1 identical over 8 bases. This CDR3 contains 14 residues. Germline V gene data show CDR1 as SQVTM and CDR2 as ANQGSEA. The V and J ends lost 3 bases and 3 bases, in that order; junction bases with no gene match: 4.

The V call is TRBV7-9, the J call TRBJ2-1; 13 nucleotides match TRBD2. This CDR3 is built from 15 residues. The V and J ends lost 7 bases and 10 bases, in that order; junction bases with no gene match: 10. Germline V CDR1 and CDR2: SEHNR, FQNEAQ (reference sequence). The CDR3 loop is CASNPGLAGAQEQFF. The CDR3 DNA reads TGTGCCAGCAACCCCGGACTAGCGGGAGCACAAGAGCAGTTCTTC.

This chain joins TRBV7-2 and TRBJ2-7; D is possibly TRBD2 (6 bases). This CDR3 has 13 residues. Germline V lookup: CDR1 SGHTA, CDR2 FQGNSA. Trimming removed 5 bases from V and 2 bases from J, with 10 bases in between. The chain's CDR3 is CASSHRTTYEQYF. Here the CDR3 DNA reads TGTGCCAGCAGCCACCGGACTACCTACGAGCAGTACTTC.

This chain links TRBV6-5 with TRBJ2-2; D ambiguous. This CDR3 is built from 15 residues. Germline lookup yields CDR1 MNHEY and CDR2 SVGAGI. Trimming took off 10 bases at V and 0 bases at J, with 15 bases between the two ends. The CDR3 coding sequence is TGTGCCATCGAGAAAGACACAGCGAACACCGGGGAGCTGTTTTTT. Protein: CAIEKDTANTGELFF.

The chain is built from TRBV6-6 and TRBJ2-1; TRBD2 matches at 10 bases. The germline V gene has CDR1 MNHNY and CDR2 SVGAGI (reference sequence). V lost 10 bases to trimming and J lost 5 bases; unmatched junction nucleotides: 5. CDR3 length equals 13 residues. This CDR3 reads CAIRTSGNNEQFF. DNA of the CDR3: TGTGCCATCAGGACTAGCGGAAACAATGAGCAGTTCTTC.

The CDR3 DNA reads as TGTGCCAGCAGCCAAAACAGGGGGCTAGGGGAGACCCAGTACTTC. Translated, it gives CASSQNRGLGETQYF. The chain recombines TRBV7-2 with TRBJ2-5, with 9 bases fitting TRBD1. This CDR3 comprises 15 residues. Germline CDR1 and CDR2: SGHTA and FQGNSA. V shed 5 bases, J shed 5 bases, and the junction held 9 bases outside the gene matches.

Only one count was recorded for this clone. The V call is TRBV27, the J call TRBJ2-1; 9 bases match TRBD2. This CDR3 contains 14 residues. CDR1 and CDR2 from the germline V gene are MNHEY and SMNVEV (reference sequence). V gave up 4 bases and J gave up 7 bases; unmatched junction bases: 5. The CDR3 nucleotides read TGTGCCAGCAGTTGGGGCGGGGGGGCAAATGAGCAGTTCTTC. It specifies CASSWGGGANEQFF.

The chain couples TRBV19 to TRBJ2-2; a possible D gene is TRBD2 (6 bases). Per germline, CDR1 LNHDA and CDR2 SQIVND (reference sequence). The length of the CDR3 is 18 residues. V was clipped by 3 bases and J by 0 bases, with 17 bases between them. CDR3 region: CASSIYLGGIANTGELFF. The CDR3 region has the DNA TGTGCCAGTAGTATTTACCTCGGGGGAATCGCGAACACCGGGGAGCTGTTTTTT.